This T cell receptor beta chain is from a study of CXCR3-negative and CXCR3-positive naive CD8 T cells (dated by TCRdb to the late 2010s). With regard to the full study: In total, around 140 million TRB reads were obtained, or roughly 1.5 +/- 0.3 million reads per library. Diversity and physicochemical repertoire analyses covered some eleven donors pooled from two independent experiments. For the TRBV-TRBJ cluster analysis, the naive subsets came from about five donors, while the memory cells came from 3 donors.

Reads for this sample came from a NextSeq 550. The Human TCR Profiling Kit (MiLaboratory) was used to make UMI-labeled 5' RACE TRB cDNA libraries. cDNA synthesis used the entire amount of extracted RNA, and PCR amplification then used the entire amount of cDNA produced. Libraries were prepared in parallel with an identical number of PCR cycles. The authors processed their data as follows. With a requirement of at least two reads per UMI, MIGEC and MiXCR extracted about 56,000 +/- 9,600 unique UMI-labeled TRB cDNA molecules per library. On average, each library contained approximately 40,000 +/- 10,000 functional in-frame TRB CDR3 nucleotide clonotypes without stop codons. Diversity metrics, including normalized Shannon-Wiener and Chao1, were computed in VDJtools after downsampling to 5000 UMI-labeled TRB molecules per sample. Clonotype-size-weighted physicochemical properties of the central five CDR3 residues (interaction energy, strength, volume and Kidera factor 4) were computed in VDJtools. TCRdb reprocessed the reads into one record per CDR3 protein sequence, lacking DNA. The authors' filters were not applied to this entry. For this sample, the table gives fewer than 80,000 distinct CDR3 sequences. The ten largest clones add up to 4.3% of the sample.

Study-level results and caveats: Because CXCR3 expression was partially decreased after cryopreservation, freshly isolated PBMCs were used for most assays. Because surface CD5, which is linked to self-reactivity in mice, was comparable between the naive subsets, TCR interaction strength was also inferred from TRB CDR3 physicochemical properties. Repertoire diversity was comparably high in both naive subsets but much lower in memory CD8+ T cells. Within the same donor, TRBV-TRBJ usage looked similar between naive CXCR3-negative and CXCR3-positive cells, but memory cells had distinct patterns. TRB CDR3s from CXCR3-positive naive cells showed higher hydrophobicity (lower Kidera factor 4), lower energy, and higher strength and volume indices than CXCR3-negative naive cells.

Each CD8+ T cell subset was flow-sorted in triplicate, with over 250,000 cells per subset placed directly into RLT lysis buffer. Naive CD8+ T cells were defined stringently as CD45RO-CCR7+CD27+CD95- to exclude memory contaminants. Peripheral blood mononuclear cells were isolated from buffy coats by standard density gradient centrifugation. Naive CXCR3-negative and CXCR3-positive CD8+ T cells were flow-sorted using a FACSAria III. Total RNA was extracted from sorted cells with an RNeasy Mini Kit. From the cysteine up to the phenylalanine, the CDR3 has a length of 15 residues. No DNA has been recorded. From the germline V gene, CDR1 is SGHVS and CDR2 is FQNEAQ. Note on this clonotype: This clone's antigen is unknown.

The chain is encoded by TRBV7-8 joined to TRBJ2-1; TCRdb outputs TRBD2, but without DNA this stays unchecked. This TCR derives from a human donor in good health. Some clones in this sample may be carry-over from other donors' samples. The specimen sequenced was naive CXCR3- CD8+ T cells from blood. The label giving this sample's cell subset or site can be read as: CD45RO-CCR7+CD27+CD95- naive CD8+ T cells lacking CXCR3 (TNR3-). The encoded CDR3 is CASSLVSGVYNEQFF. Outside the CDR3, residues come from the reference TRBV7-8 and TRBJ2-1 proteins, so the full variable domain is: GAGVSQSPRYKVAKRGQDVALRCDPISGHVSLFWYQQALGQGPEFLTYFQNEAQLDKSGLPSDRFFAERPEGSVSTLKIQRTQQEDSAVYLCASSLVSGVYNEQFFGPGTRLTVL.